Here is one TCR beta chain with its context. Its antigen is as yet unknown. This entry comes from a study of cytotoxic CD8 clonotypes in ibrutinib-treated CLL. The study's findings and limits: Clonality increased at ibrutinib response, then returned toward baseline at progression. T-cell clonality at baseline went above that of age-matched healthy donors and rose and fell with circulating CD8+ T-cell counts.

The CDR3 runs to 16 residues. Trimming took 7 bases from V and 7 from J, leaving 25 bases between them. Germline CDR1 and CDR2: MDHEN and SYDVKM. Investigators sought sequencing depths of between 1 in 200,000 and 1 in 1 million T cells. This table comes from immunoSEQ multiplex PCR, and its TCRdb copy is limited to in-frame clones, with some not included. This table has around 140,000 clones, 70% to 80% appearing once. This chain links TRBV28 with TRBJ1-2, with no clear D. Specimen: PBMCs, collected after 24 months of ibrutinib treatment. The TCR originated in a human donor with chronic lymphocytic leukemia. CDR3 protein: CASTMLALGTVFGYTF. Written as DNA, the CDR3 is TGTGCCAGCACCATGCTCGCCCTGGGTACAGTATTTGGCTACACCTTC.